The rows below give T cell receptor beta chains drawn from one sample of a study of molecular identifiers for immune sequencing clone quantification. TCRdb ran MiXCR on the PCR reads and lists one entry per CDR3 protein. The sample records more than 85,000 distinct CDR3 sequences, roughly 38% being singletons. The sample taken for sequencing was naive CD8+ T cells from blood, with Jurkat cell RNA spiked in. The receptors were sampled from a human donor in good health. Some libraries in this study had Jurkat cell RNA spiked in. CDR3s include the opening cysteine and the closing phenylalanine or tryptophan. A D gene is named only where the DNA matches it firmly.

d_gene	v_gene	CDR3aa
TRBD1	TRBV11-2	CASSQGGSEAFF
-	TRBV4-1	CASSPNARWSDTRYF
-	TRBV7-6	CAGGHPETQYF
-	TRBV29-1	CSVAPTLVSYEQYF
TRBD1	TRBV7-6	CASSLGTGASSYEQYF
-	TRBV29-1	CSVDEQFF
TRBD2	TRBV28	CASGFTSGASETQYF
-	TRBV13	CASSGGRQAQETQYF
-	TRBV13	CASSSALEQYF
TRBD2	TRBV6-2/TRBV6-3	CASRDGLAGTGEQFF
TRBD1	TRBV6-6	CASSLYTGTGAGKYNEQFF
TRBD1	TRBV7-8	CASGSTGMGQPQHF
TRBD2	TRBV7-2	CASSLAASGYYEQYF
-	TRBV12-3/TRBV12-4	CASSGTYEKLFF
TRBD1	TRBV28	CASSPAHRGWAGELFF
-	TRBV19	CASRRDNAGYGYTF
-	TRBV28	CASNSGRRVQETQYF
-	TRBV7-9	CASSSPGGPRYEQYF